This is a list of T cell receptor beta chains from one sample in a study of CD8+CD57+ T cells in acquired aplastic anemia. Using its own MiXCR run on the reads, TCRdb lists one record per CDR3 protein. The sample shows about 210,000 distinct CDR3 sequences, 34% of them seen only once. The sequenced material came from sorted CD4+, CD8+, or CD8+CD57+ T cells (not recorded which) from PBMCs. These receptors were collected from a human donor in good health, serving as a control. Both conserved end residues are part of each CDR3. Each record gives: V gene, clone size, D gene, J gene, CDR3 protein, CDR3 DNA. The D gene is left open where the match is weak. For some rows the clone size is stated as once, few or many, or as a class when expanded; others skip it.

V gene: TRBV6-5; clone size: once; D gene: NA; J gene: TRBJ1-5; CDR3 protein: CASSYLAASNQPQHF; CDR3 DNA: TGTGCCAGCAGTTACTTGGCAGCCAGCAATCAGCCCCAGCATTTT
V gene: TRBV7-8; clone size: NA; D gene: NA; J gene: TRBJ2-7; CDR3 protein: CASSFPGRRPTYEQYF; CDR3 DNA: TGTGCCAGCAGCTTCCCGGGTAGGAGACCCACCTACGAGCAGTACTTC
V gene: TRBV5-6; clone size: many; D gene: NA; J gene: TRBJ1-2; CDR3 protein: CASSPQGSGYTF; CDR3 DNA: TGTGCCAGCAGCCCCCAGGGATCCGGCTACACCTTC
V gene: TRBV9; clone size: many; D gene: NA; J gene: TRBJ2-1; CDR3 protein: CASSSGVSGTYNEQFF; CDR3 DNA: TGTGCCAGCAGCTCAGGAGTCAGCGGCACCTACAATGAGCAGTTCTTC
V gene: TRBV5-1; clone size: many; D gene: NA; J gene: TRBJ2-7; CDR3 protein: CASSFLQDSYEQYF; CDR3 DNA: TGCGCCAGCAGCTTCCTACAGGATTCCTACGAGCAGTACTTC
V gene: TRBV2; clone size: NA; D gene: NA; J gene: TRBJ1-3; CDR3 protein: CASSALAPIYF; CDR3 DNA: TGTGCCAGCAGTGCGCTGGCCCCAATATATTTT
V gene: TRBV18; clone size: few; D gene: NA; J gene: TRBJ1-5; CDR3 protein: CASSPGTGNQPQHF; CDR3 DNA: TGTGCCAGCTCACCAGGGACCGGCAATCAGCCCCAGCATTTT
V gene: TRBV20-1; clone size: NA; D gene: NA; J gene: TRBJ1-4; CDR3 protein: CSARDEGGARSYEKLFF; CDR3 DNA: TGCAGTGCTAGAGATGAAGGAGGGGCGCGGAGTTATGAAAAACTGTTTTTT
V gene: TRBV11-2; clone size: many; D gene: NA; J gene: TRBJ1-2; CDR3 protein: CASSPPLGIATF; CDR3 DNA: TGTGCCAGCAGCCCCCCGCTGGGGATAGCCACCTTC
V gene: TRBV20-1; clone size: medium-sized; D gene: NA; J gene: TRBJ2-3; CDR3 protein: CSAEPPGTDTQYF; CDR3 DNA: TGCAGTGCTGAACCCCCGGGCACAGATACGCAGTATTTT
V gene: TRBV10-2; clone size: NA; D gene: TRBD1; J gene: TRBJ2-7; CDR3 protein: CASMSPGTGYEQYF; CDR3 DNA: TGTGCCAGCATGTCTCCCGGGACAGGCTACGAGCAGTACTTC
V gene: TRBV15; clone size: many; D gene: TRBD1; J gene: TRBJ1-2; CDR3 protein: CATSRDRGQVAYGYTF; CDR3 DNA: TGTGCCACCAGCAGAGATAGGGGACAGGTGGCCTATGGCTACACCTTC
V gene: TRBV29-1; clone size: NA; D gene: NA; J gene: TRBJ2-1; CDR3 protein: CSVHGTPWGNEQFF; CDR3 DNA: TGCAGCGTCCACGGGACCCCCTGGGGCAATGAGCAGTTCTTC